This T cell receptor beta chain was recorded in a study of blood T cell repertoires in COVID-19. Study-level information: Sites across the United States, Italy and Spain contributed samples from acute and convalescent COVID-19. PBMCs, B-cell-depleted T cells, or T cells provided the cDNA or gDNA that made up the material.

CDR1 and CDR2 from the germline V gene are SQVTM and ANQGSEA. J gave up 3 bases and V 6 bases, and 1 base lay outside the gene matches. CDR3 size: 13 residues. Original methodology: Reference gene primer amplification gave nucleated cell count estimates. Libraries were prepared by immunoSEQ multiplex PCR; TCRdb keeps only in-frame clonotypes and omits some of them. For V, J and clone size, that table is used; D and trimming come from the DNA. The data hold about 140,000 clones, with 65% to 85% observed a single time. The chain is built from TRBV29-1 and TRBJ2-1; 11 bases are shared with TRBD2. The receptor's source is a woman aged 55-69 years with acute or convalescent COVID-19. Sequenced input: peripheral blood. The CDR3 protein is CSVGTSGYNEQFF. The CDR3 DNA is TGCAGCGTCGGGACTAGCGGCTACAATGAGCAGTTCTTC.